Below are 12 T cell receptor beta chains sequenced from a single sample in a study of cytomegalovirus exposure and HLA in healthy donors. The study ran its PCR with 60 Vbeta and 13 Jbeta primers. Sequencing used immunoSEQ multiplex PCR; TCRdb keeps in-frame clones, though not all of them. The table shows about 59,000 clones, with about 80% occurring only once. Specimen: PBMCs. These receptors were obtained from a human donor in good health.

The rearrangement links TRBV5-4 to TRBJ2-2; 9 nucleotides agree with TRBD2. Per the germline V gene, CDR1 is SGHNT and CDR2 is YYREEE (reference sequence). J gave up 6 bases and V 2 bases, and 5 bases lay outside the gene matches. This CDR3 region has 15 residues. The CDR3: CASSFRAGGPGELFF. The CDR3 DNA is TGTGCCAGCAGCTTCAGGGCGGGAGGGCCCGGGGAGCTGTTTTTT.

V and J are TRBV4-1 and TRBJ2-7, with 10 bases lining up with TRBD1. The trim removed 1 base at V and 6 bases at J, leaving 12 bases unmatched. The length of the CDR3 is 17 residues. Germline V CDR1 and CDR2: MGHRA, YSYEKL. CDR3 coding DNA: TGCGCCAGCAGCCAAGCCCCCCCGGGACAGGGGTCTGGCGAGCAGTACTTC. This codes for CASSQAPPGQGSGEQYF.

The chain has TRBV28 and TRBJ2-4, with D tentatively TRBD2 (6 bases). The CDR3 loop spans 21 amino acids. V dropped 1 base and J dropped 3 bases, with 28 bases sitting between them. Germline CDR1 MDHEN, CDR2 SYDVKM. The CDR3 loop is CASSLSGVMTGRKKVKNIQYF. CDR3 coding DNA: TGTGCCAGCAGTTTATCGGGAGTGATGACGGGACGTAAAAAGGTCAAAAACATTCAGTACTTC.

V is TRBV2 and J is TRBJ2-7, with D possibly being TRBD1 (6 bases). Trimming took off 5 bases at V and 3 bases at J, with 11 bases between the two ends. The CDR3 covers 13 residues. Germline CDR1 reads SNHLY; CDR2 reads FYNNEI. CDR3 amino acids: CASSWTESYEQYF. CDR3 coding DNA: TGTGCCAGCAGTTGGACAGAGAGCTACGAGCAGTACTTC.

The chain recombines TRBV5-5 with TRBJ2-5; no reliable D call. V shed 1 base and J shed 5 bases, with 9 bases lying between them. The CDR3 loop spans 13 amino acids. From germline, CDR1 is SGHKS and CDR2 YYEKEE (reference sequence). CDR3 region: CASSLYTQETQYF. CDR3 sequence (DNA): TGTGCCAGCAGCTTGTACACGCAGGAGACCCAGTACTTC.

The CDR3 coding sequence is TGTGCCTGGAGTGCCCTGCGGGGGCGACACTATGGCTACACCTTC. This translates into CAWSALRGRHYGYTF. The chain has TRBV30 and TRBJ1-2, with D perhaps TRBD1 (6 bases). Trimming took off 1 base at V and 3 bases at J, with 15 bases between the two ends. The germline V gene encodes CDR1 GTSNPN and CDR2 SVGIG (reference sequence). The CDR3 is made up of 15 amino acids.

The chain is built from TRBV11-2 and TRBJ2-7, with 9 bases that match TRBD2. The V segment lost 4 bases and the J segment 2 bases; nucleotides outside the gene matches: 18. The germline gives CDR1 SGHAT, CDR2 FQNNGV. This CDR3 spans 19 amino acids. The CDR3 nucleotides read TGTGCCAGCAGCTCCCAGTTAGGGTTGGTAGCGGGAGAGGCCTACGAGCAGTACTTC. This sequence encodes CASSSQLGLVAGEAYEQYF.

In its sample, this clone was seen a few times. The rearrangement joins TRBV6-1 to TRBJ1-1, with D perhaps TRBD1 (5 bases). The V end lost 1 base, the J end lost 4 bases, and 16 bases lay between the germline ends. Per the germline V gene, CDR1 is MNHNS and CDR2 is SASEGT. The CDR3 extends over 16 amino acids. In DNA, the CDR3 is TGTGCCAGCAGTGAAGTAGTATGGGGCGGGAGCACTGAAGCTTTCTTT. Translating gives CASSEVVWGGSTEAFF.

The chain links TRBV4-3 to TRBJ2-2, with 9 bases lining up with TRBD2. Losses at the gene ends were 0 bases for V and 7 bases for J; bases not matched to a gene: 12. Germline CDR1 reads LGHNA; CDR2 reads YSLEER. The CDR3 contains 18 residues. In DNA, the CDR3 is TGCGCCAGCAGCCAAGATAAGGGCGGGGGGGCGGCCGTCGGGGAGCTGTTTTTT. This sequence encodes CASSQDKGGGAAVGELFF.

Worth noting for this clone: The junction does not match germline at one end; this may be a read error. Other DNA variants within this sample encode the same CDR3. The CDR3 DNA sequence: TGTGCCAGTAGCTTAGCGCGGGGGCTGGATTCACCCCTCCACTTT. It is translated as CASSLARGLDSPLHF. V usage is TRBV7-2 and J usage is TRBJ1-6; possibly TRBD1 for D (6 bases). Germline CDR1 reads SGHTA; CDR2 reads FQGNSA. The CDR3 spans 15 residues.

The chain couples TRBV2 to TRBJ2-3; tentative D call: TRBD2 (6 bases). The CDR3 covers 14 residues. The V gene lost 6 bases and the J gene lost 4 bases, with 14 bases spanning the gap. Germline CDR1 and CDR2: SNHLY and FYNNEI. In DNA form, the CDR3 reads TGTGCCAGCAGAGAGTCTAGCGAATCAGATACGCAGTATTTT. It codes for CASRESSESDTQYF.

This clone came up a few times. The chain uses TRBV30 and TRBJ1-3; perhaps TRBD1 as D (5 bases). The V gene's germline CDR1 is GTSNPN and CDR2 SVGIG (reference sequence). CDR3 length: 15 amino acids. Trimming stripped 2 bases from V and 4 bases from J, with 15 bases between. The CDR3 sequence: CAWSLDIAWGNTIYF. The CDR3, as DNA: TGTGCCTGGAGTCTGGACATCGCGTGGGGAAACACCATATATTTT.